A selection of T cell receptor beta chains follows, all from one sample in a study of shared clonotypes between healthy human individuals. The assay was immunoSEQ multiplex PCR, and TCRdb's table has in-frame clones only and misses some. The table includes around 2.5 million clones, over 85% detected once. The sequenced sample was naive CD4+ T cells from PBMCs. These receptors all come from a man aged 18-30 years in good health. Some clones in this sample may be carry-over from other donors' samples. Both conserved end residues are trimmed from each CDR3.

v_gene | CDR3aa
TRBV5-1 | ASSLFGRDGSTEAF
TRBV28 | ASSKRTWTGINQPQH
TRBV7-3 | ASSGTGVTEAF
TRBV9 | ASSVGGGSNEQF
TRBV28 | ASSPSGTGTTGANVLT
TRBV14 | ASSQDHAGGSYNEQF
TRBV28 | ASSPLGVAHNEQF
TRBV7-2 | ASSPYVGNTEAF
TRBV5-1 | ASSLEPAYEQY
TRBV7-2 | ASSSRAGELF
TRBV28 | ASRPGRQGDQPQH
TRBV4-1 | ASSQDWSDYQPQH
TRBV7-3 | ASSHGPKRPGELF
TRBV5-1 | ASSLGFAPAVYGYT
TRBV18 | ASSPGLAPETQY
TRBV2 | ASSAGTRDEQY
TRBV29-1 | SGGQGSYEQY
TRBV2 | ASSEFRLAVDTGELF
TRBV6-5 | ASSYSPTTGELF
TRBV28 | ASSFSRGINEQY
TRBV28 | ASSSSGERNQPQH
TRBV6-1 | ASSEARVVGVNTEAF
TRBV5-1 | ASRLNHLNTEAF
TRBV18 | ASSPGQGETAF
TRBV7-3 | ASSTPGRPSTDTQY
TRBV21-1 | ATPGERDTQY
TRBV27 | ASTRGWGMNTEAF
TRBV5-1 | ASSLGASGNYEQF
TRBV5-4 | ASSPGLAGFTDTQY
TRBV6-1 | ASRGAGANVLT